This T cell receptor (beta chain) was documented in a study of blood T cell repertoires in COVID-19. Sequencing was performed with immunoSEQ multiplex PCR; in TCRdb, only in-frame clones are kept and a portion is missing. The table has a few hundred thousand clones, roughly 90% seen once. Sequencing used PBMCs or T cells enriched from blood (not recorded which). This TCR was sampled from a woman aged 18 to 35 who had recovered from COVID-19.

The CDR3 nucleotides read TGTGCCAGCAGAAAGACAGGCGGTTCCACCGGGGAGCTGTTTTTT. This gives the protein CASRKTGGSTGELFF. The chain uses TRBV2 and TRBJ2-2, with D perhaps matching TRBD1 (6 bases). The germline V gene encodes CDR1 SNHLY and CDR2 FYNNEI. This CDR3 has 15 residues. V was clipped by 6 bases and J by 4 bases, with 15 bases between them.